This T cell receptor (beta chain) was retrieved from a study of blood T cell repertoires in COVID-19. Across the study: The samples span acute and convalescent COVID-19 from the United States, Italy and Spain. The cDNA or gDNA used as material had been derived from T cells, B-cell-depleted T cells, or PBMCs.

Original handling: Amplification from reference gene primers served as the basis for estimated nucleated cell counts. Generated by immunoSEQ multiplex PCR, the TCRdb table keeps only in-frame clones and is missing some. V, J and clone size reflect that table, while D and trimming were determined from the DNA. The table records some 250,000 clones, roughly nine tenths of them present only once. Looked up from germline, CDR1 is SGHRS and CDR2 is YFSETQ. Trimming pared 4 bases from V and 6 bases from J, leaving 8 bases between. The CDR3 has 12 residues. V gene TRBV5-1 combines with J gene TRBJ2-1, with a possible D match to TRBD1 (5 bases). This receptor was identified in a human donor in a cohort exposed to, infected with or recovered from COVID-19 (not recorded which). The donor label of this sample is uncertain. Sequencing was carried out using PBMCs or T cells enriched from blood (not recorded which). The CDR3 nucleotides read TGCGCCAGCAGCGAGACAGTCAATGAGCAGTTCTTC. Its protein product is CASSETVNEQFF.